The 5 T cell receptor beta chains below all came from one sample that was sequenced in a study of cytomegalovirus exposure and HLA in healthy donors. The PCR was carried out with 60 Vbeta primers and 13 Jbeta primers. Clones were read by immunoSEQ multiplex PCR, and TCRdb kept only the in-frame ones, dropping some. The data contain 85,000 to 120,000 clones, 70% to 80% of them singletons. The sample was PBMCs. These receptors were obtained from a female donor in good health and CMV-seronegative.

The DNA for the CDR3 is TGTGCCAGTACCCGTAACGGACAGGGGGCGAGAGGGACTGAAGCTTTCTTT. This sequence encodes CASTRNGQGARGTEAFF. This sequence joins TRBV19 and TRBJ1-1; 11 bases line up with TRBD1. The ends lost 7 bases at V and 5 bases at J; junction bases unmatched: 15. Germline lookup yields CDR1 LNHDA and CDR2 SQIVND (reference sequence). The CDR3 covers 17 residues. Drawing the rest from reference TRBV19 and TRBJ1-1, the complete variable domain is DGGITQSPKYLFRKEGQNVTLSCEQNLNHDAMYWYRQDPGQGLRLIYYSQIVNDFQKGDIAEGYSVSREKKESFPLTVTSAQKNPTAFYLCASTRNGQGARGTEAFFGQGTRLTVV.

V is TRBV5-1 and J is TRBJ2-1, with TRBD2 matching over 9 bases. Germline V gene sequence: CDR1 SGHRS, CDR2 YFSETQ. Germline trimming cut 4 bases from V and 3 bases from J; bases unmatched to any gene: 8. The CDR3 has 16 residues. CDR3 protein: CASSPGIAGDYNEQFF. The CDR3 nucleotides are TGCGCCAGCAGCCCCGGAATAGCGGGAGACTACAATGAGCAGTTCTTC. Complete variable domain (other parts from reference TRBV5-1 and TRBJ2-1): KAGVTQTPRYLIKTRGQQVTLSCSPISGHRSVSWYQQTPGQGLQFLFEYFSETQRNKGNFPGRFSGRQFSNSRSEMNVSTLELGDSALYLCASSPGIAGDYNEQFFGPGTRLTVL.

This clone was found a few times. The J gene is TRBJ1-1, the V gene TRBV6-5; D is undetermined. The CDR3 is 13 residues long. Germline assignment: CDR1 MNHEY and CDR2 SVGAGI. Deletions cut 4 bases from V and 6 bases from J, with 12 bases between. CDR3 DNA sequence: TGTGCCAGCAGTTCCTTGCCGGGAGCTGAAGCTTTCTTT. This gives the protein CASSSLPGAEAFF.

This chain joins TRBV28 and TRBJ1-2, with D maybe TRBD1 (5 bases). The germline gives CDR1 MDHEN, CDR2 SYDVKM. The CDR3 sequence is 14 residues long. Trimming left V 3 bases short and J 3 bases short, with 11 bases between. CDR3 in DNA: TGTGCCAGCAGTTTCCCCCGGGGGGACTATGGCTACACCTTC. This translates into CASSFPRGDYGYTF.

This clone was found a few times. The chain combines TRBV7-2 with TRBJ2-7; D may be TRBD2 (6 bases). CDR3 size: 14 residues. V was cut by 1 base and J by 3 bases, with 10 bases left in between. Germline-derived CDR1 and CDR2 are SGHTA and FQGNSA. The CDR3 here is CASSLVRGSYEQYF. The CDR3 nucleotides read TGTGCCAGCAGCTTAGTACGGGGGAGCTACGAGCAGTACTTC. Full variable domain (rest looked up from reference TRBV7-2 and TRBJ2-7): GAGVSQSPSNKVTEKGKDVELRCDPISGHTALYWYRQSLGQGLEFLIYFQGNSAPDKSGLPSDRFSAERTGGSVSTLTIQRTQQEDSAVYLCASSLVRGSYEQYFGPGTRLTVT.